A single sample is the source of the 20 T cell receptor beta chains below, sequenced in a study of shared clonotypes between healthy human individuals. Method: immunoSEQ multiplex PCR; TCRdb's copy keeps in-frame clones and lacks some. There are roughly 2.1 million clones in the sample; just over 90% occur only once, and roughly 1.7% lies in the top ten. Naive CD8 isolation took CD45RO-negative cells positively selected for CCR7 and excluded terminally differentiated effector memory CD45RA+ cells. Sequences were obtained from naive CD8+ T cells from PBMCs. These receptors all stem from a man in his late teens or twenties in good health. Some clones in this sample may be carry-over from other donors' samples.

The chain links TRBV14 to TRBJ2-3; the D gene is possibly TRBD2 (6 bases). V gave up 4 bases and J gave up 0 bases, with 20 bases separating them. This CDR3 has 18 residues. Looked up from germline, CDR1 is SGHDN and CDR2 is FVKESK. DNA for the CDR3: TGTGCCAGCAGCCCGAGACGGGTTCGGGAGTGGAGCACAGATACGCAGTATTTT. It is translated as CASSPRRVREWSTDTQYF.

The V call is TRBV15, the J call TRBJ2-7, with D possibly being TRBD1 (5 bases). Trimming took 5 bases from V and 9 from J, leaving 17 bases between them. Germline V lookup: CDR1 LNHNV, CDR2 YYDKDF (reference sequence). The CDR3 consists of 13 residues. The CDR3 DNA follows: TGTGCCACCAGCGGCTATTCAGGGCTAGGGCAGTACTTC. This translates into CATSGYSGLGQYF.

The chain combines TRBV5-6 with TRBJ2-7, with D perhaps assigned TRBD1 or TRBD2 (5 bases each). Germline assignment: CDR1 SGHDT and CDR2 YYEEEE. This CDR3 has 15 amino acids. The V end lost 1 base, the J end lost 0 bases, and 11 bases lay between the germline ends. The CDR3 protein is CASSLRDGDSYEQYF. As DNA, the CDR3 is TGTGCCAGCAGCTTGAGGGACGGGGACTCCTACGAGCAGTACTTC.

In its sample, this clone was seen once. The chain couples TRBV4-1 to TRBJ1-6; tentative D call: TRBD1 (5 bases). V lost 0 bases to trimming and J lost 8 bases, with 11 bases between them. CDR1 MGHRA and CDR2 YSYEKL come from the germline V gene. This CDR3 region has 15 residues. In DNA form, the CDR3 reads TGCGCCAGCAGCCAAGAAGCCTGGGGCTATTCACCCCTCCACTTT. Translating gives CASSQEAWGYSPLHF.

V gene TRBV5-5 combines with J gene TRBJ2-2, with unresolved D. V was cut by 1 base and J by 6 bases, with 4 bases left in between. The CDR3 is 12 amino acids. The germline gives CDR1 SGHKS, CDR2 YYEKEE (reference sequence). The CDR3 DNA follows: TGTGCCAGCAGCTTGTTGGCCGGGGAGCTGTTTTTT. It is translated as CASSLLAGELFF.

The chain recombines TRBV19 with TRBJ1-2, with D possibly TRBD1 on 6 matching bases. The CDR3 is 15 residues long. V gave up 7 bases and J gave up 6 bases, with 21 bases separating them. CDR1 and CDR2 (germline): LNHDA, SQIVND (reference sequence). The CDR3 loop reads CASNVVRGQLDGYTF. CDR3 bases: TGTGCCAGTAATGTCGTCCGGGGGCAGTTGGATGGCTACACCTTC.

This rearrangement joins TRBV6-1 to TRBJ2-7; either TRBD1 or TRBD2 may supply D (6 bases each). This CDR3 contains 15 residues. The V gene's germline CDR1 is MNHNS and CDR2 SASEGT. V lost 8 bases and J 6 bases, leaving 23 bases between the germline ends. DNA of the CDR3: TGTGCCAGCGGGAAGGGGGGCAGCCTTTGGGGCGAGCAGTACTTC. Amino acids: CASGKGGSLWGEQYF.

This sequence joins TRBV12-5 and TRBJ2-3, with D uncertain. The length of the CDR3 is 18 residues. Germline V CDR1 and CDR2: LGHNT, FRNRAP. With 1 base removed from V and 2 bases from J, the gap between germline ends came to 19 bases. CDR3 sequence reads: CASGLAGPTAKPTDTQYF. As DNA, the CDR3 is TGTGCTAGTGGTTTGGCTGGGCCGACGGCTAAACCCACAGATACGCAGTATTTT.

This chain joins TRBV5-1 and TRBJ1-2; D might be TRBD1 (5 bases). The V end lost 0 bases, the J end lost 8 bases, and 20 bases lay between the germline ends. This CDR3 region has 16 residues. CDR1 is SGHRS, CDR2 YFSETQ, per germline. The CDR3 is CASSLGGSGRAQGYTF. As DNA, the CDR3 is TGCGCCAGCAGCTTGGGTGGATCGGGCAGGGCCCAGGGCTACACCTTC.

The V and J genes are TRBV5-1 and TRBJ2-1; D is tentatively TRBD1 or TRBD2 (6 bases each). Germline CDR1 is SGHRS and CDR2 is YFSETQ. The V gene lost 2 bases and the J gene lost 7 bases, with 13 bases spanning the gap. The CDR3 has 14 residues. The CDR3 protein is CASSFGLGGNEQFF. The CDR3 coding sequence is TGCGCCAGCAGCTTCGGGCTAGGGGGGAATGAGCAGTTCTTC.

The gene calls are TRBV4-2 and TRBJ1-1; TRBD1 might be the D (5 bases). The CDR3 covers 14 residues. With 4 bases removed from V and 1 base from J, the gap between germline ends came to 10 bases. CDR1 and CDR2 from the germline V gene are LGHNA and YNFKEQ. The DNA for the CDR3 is TGTGCCAGCAGCCTTGGGGCGGAGAACACTGAAGCTTTCTTT. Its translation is CASSLGAENTEAFF.

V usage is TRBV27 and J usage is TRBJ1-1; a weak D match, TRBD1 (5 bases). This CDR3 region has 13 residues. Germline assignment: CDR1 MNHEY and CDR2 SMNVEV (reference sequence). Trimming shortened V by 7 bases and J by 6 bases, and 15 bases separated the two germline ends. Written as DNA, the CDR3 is TGTGCCAGCAACGACCAGGGTGGGGCTGAAGCTTTCTTT. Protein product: CASNDQGGAEAFF.

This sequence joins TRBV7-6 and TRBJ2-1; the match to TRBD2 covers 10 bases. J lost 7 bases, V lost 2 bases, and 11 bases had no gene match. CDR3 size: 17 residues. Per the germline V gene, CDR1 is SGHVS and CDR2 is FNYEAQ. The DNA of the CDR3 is TGTGCCAGCAGCTTAATTCAGTCGAGCGGGAGGGGTAATGAGCAGTTCTTC. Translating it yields CASSLIQSSGRGNEQFF.

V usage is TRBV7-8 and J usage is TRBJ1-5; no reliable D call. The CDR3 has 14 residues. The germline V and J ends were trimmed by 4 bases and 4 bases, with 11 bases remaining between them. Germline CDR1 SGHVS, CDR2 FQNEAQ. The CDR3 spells CASSSAFLNQPQHF. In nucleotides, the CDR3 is TGTGCCAGCAGCTCCGCCTTTTTGAATCAGCCCCAGCATTTT.

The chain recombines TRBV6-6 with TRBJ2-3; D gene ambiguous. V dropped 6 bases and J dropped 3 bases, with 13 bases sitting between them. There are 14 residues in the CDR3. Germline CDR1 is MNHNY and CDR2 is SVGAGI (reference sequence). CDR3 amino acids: CASSPGMGTDTQYF. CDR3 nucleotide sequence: TGTGCCAGCAGCCCTGGGATGGGAACAGATACGCAGTATTTT.

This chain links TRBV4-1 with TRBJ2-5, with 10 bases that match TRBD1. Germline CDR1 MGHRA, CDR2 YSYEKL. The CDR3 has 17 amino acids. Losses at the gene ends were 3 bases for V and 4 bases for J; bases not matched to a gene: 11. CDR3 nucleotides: TGCGCCAGCAGCCATCCACGCCGGGACAGGGGTGTAGAGACCCAGTACTTC. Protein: CASSHPRRDRGVETQYF.

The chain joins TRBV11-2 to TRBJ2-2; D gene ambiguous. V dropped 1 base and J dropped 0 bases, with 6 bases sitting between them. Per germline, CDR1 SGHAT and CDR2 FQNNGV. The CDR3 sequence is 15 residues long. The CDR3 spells CASSLAVANTGELFF. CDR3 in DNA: TGTGCCAGCAGCTTAGCAGTCGCGAACACCGGGGAGCTGTTTTTT.

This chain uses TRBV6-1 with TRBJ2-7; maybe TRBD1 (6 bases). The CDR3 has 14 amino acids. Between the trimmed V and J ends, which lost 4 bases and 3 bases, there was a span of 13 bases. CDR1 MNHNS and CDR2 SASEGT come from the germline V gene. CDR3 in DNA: TGTGCCAGCAGTGGTGTGGACAGATACTACGAGCAGTACTTC. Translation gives CASSGVDRYYEQYF.

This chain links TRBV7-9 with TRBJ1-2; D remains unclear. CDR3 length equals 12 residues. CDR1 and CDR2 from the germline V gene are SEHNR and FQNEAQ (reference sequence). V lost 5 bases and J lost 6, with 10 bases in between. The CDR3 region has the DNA TGTGCCAGCAGCCTCGGACGCAATGGCTACACCTTC. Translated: CASSLGRNGYTF. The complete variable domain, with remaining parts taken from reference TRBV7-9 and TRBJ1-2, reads DTGVSQNPRHKITKRGQNVTFRCDPISEHNRLYWYRQTLGQGPEFLTYFQNEAQLEKSRLLSDRFSAERPKGSFSTLEIQRTEQGDSAMYLCASSLGRNGYTFGSGTRLTVV.

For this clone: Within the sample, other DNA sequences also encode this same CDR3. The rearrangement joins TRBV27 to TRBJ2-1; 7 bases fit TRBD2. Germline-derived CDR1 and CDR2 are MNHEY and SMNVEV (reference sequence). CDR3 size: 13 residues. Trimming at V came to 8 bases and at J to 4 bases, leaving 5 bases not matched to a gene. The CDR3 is CASSPGLYNEQFF. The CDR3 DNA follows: TGTGCCAGCTCACCGGGACTATACAATGAGCAGTTCTTC.